One sample yielded the 16 T cell receptor beta chains listed below, sequenced in a study of T cells in Graves' hyperthyroidism and ophthalmopathy. TCR beta CDR3 region amplification was performed from RNA transcripts. The TCR CDR3 was amplified in a first-round RT-PCR using the HTBI primer set. TCRdb used MiXCR to reprocess the multiplex PCR reads, holding one entry per CDR3 protein. The data show about 460,000 distinct CDR3 sequences, with under 25% seen just once and 49% held by the top ten. Material for sequencing was blood. Receptors were obtained from a woman in her 70s with Graves' ophthalmopathy.

A word on this clonotype: This sequence may be a read error, since a much larger clone differs from it by one base. This chain joins TRBV3-1 and TRBJ1-1; D remains ambiguous. The CDR3 runs to 14 residues. The V gene's germline CDR1 is LGHDT and CDR2 YNNKEL (reference sequence). The DNA for the CDR3 is TGTGCCAGCAGCCAGCCTACCGGGAGCACTGGAGCTTTCTTT. Protein: CASSQPTGSTGAFF.

J is TRBJ1-1 and V is TRBV5-1; weak D call: TRBD1 (5 bases). The CDR3 extends over 14 amino acids. Germline V CDR1 and CDR2: SGHRS, YFSETQ. V shed 5 bases and J shed 1 base, with 12 bases lying between them. This CDR3 reads CASRYQGRNTEAFF. The CDR3 bases are TGCGCCAGCAGGTATCAGGGAAGGAACACTGAAGCTTTCTTT.

This clonotype was seen a few times. The chain joins TRBV27 to TRBJ2-7; the match to TRBD1 covers 9 bases. CDR1 is MNHEY and CDR2 is SMNVEV in the germline V gene (reference sequence). The length of the CDR3 is 16 residues. Trimming removed 4 bases from V and 1 base from J; junction bases left unmatched: 8. The CDR3, as DNA: TGTGCCAGCAGTTCCCTACGGGACAGGGTGTCCTACGAGCAGTACTTC. It is translated as CASSSLRDRVSYEQYF.

This clonotype was observed a few times. The rearrangement links TRBV5-6 to TRBJ2-1; no clear D. CDR1 is SGHDT, CDR2 YYEEEE, per germline. V shed 2 bases and J shed 1 base, with 7 bases lying between them. This CDR3 is 14 amino acids long. The CDR3: CASSFGSSYNEQFF. The DNA for the CDR3 is TGTGCCAGCAGCTTTGGATCATCCTACAATGAGCAGTTCTTC.

This clonotype was seen a few times. The CDR3 region is CASSSRQGAHSPLHF. The CDR3 DNA follows: TGTGCCAGCAGCTCTAGACAAGGGGCGCATTCACCCCTCCACTTT. The V and J genes are TRBV11-2 and TRBJ1-6; a weak D match, TRBD1 (5 bases). Germline loops: CDR1 SGHAT, CDR2 FQNNGV. CDR3 size: 15 residues. The V gene lost 4 bases and the J gene lost 8 bases, with 15 bases spanning the gap.

The rearrangement uses TRBV7-6 and TRBJ2-5, with unresolved D. Trimming shortened V by 1 base and J by 5 bases, and 11 bases separated the two germline ends. Germline CDR1 SGHVS, CDR2 FNYEAQ. The CDR3 runs 14 residues. CDR3 loop: CASSLGSTRETQYF. DNA of the CDR3: TGTGCCAGCAGCTTAGGATCCACTCGGGAGACCCAGTACTTC.

About this clonotype: Being one base from a much bigger clone, this may be a read error. The chain uses TRBV6-5 and TRBJ2-4, with D possibly TRBD2 on 6 matching bases. The V end was cut by 2 bases, the J end by 6 bases, with 14 bases between. Germline loops: CDR1 MNHEY, CDR2 SVGAGI. There are 15 residues in the CDR3. The CDR3 nucleotides are TGTGCCAGCAGTTACGGGGCGGGGCTAGGAAACATTCAGTACTTC. This gives the protein CASSYGAGLGNIQYF.

The chain carries TRBV5-6 and TRBJ2-7; 13 bases align to TRBD2. CDR1 is SGHDT and CDR2 is YYEEEE in the germline V gene. The ends lost 4 bases at V and 6 bases at J; junction bases unmatched: 10. This CDR3 has 16 residues. Written as DNA, the CDR3 is TGTGCCAGCAGCCCTACAACTAGCGGGAGGGCCCGCGAGCAGTACTTC. Protein sequence: CASSPTTSGRAREQYF.

The rearrangement joins TRBV20-1 to TRBJ1-1; 9 bases are a match to TRBD1. J lost 2 bases, V lost 7 bases, and 8 bases had no gene match. The germline gives CDR1 DFQATT, CDR2 SNEGSKA (reference sequence). This CDR3 spans 14 amino acids. The CDR3 sequence is CSETRTGANTEAFF. Written as DNA, the CDR3 is TGCAGTGAAACACGGACAGGGGCTAACACTGAAGCTTTCTTT.

In this sample, this clonotype turned up a few times. Compared with germline, one end of the junction differs, possibly owing to a read error. The V call is TRBV7-8, the J call TRBJ2-1; tentative D call: TRBD2 (6 bases). Germline lookup yields CDR1 SGHVS and CDR2 FQNEAQ. CDR3 length: 12 amino acids. The chain's CDR3 is CAGSTGGNEQFF. In nucleotides, the CDR3 is TGTGCCGGCAGCACTGGGGGGAATGAGCAGTTCTTC.

This clonotype was seen a handful of times. The genes are TRBV5-6 and TRBJ2-5; TRBD2 agrees at 13 bases. CDR3 length equals 16 residues. Germline assignment: CDR1 SGHDT and CDR2 YYEEEE. V gave up 0 bases and J gave up 7 bases; unmatched junction bases: 6. This chain's CDR3 is CASSLETSGRPGTQYF. In DNA, the CDR3 is TGTGCCAGCAGCTTGGAGACTAGCGGGAGGCCCGGGACCCAGTACTTC.

This clonotype came up many times. The chain combines TRBV12-3 or TRBV12-4 with TRBJ1-1; D is uncertain. This CDR3 comprises 13 residues. Trimming took off 4 bases at V and 2 bases at J, with 8 bases between the two ends. This CDR3 is CASSSLTNTEAFF. The CDR3, as DNA: TGTGCCAGCAGTTCTCTCACCAACACTGAAGCTTTCTTT.

This clonotype was observed a handful of times. The chain is built from TRBV6-6 and TRBJ2-1; TRBD1 might be the D (5 bases). Germline V gene sequence: CDR1 MNHNY, CDR2 SVGAGI (reference sequence). The CDR3 covers 18 residues. V was trimmed by 2 bases and J by 7 bases, leaving 24 bases between them. CDR3 amino acids: CASSYQTPQASVGNEQFF. As DNA, the CDR3 is TGTGCCAGCAGTTACCAAACCCCACAGGCTAGTGTCGGGAATGAGCAGTTCTTC.

Ten or more counts support this clonotype. This chain uses TRBV12-3 or TRBV12-4 with TRBJ2-3, with 8 bases lining up with TRBD2. The CDR3 contains 16 residues. Losses at the gene ends were 1 base for V and 4 bases for J; bases not matched to a gene: 7. In DNA, the CDR3 is TGTGCCAGCAGTTTAGAACTAGCGGTCAACCCAGATACGCAGTATTTT. This codes for CASSLELAVNPDTQYF.

This clonotype was detected only a few times. CDR3 in amino acids: CAWSVIAGGTDTQYF. The CDR3 nucleotides are TGTGCCTGGAGTGTAATAGCGGGAGGAACAGATACGCAGTATTTT. The chain has TRBV30 and TRBJ2-3; 10 bases match TRBD2. The CDR3 has 15 residues. The V gene's germline CDR1 is GTSNPN and CDR2 SVGIG (reference sequence). Trimming cost V 0 bases and J 3 bases; bases outside gene matches: 3.

The V gene is TRBV6-1, the J gene TRBJ1-2; D possibly corresponds to TRBD1 (5 bases). This CDR3 is built from 12 residues. With 10 bases removed from V and 2 bases from J, the gap between germline ends came to 11 bases. Germline V lookup: CDR1 MNHNS, CDR2 SASEGT. CDR3 residues: CAIRAGNYGYTF. Written as DNA, the CDR3 is TGTGCCATACGGGCAGGGAACTATGGCTACACCTTC.